The source of this T cell receptor (beta chain) is a study of T cell responses to AZD1222 COVID-19 vaccine. Findings and limits, study-wide: Spike-specific TCR breadth and depth were elevated following two AZD1222 doses. Just a handful of people given AZD1222 tested seropositive at baseline. The peak T cell response came first, and repertoires were sampled only after it. Donors skewed white British and female; clonal diversity was possibly underestimated.

Here immunoSEQ multiplex PCR was the method, and the copy in TCRdb shows in-frame clones only, minus some. Of about 150,000 clones in the sample, roughly nine tenths were seen once. V shed 4 bases and J shed 7 bases, with 8 bases lying between them. This CDR3 spans 12 amino acids. CDR1 and CDR2 (germline): LNHDA, SQIVND (reference sequence). Remarks on this clone: Antigen specificity is unknown. The same CDR3 is also encoded by other DNA sequences in this sample.

The sequence was obtained from an adult who had recovered from COVID-19. Sequenced material: peripheral blood, taken after recovery from COVID-19. The chain couples TRBV19 to TRBJ2-1; D is possibly TRBD1 (6 bases). The CDR3 reads CASSTGDNEQFF. CDR3 sequence (DNA): TGTGCCAGTAGTACAGGGGATAATGAGCAGTTCTTC.